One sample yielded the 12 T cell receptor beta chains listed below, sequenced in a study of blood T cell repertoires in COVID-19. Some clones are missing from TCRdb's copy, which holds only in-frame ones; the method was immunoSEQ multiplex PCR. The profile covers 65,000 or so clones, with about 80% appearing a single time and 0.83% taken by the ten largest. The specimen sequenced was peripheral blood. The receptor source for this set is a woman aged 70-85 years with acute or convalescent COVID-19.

DNA for the CDR3: TGTGCCAGCAGTGAAGCCTCGGGACTCCTATATGGCTACACCTTC. This gives the protein CASSEASGLLYGYTF. The chain employs TRBV2 and TRBJ1-2; D may be TRBD1 (5 bases). In germline, CDR1 is SNHLY, CDR2 FYNNEI. The CDR3 has 15 residues. V lost 0 bases and J lost 5, with 13 bases in between.

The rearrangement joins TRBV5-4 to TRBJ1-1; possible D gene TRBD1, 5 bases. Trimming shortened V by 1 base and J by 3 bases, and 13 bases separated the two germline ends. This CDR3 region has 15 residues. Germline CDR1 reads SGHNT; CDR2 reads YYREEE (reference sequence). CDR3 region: CASSLPKGLDTEAFF. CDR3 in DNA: TGTGCCAGCAGCTTGCCGAAGGGGCTCGACACTGAAGCTTTCTTT.

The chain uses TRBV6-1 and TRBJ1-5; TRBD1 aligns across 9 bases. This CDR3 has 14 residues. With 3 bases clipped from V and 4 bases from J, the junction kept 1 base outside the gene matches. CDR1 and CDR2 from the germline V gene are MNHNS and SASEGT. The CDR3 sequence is CASSETGGNQPQHF. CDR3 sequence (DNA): TGTGCCAGCAGTGAGACAGGGGGTAATCAGCCCCAGCATTTT.

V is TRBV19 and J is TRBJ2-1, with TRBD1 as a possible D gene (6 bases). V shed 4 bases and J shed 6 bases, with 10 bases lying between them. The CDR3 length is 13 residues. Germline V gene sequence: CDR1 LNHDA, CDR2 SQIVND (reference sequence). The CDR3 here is CASSKEGGNEQFF. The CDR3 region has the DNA TGTGCCAGTAGTAAGGAAGGGGGCAATGAGCAGTTCTTC.

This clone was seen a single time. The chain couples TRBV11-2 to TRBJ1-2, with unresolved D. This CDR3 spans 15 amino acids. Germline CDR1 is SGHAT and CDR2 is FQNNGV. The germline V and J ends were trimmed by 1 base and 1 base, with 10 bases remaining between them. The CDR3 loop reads CASSLGGPGNYGYTF. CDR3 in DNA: TGTGCCAGCAGCTTAGGAGGTCCCGGTAACTATGGCTACACCTTC.

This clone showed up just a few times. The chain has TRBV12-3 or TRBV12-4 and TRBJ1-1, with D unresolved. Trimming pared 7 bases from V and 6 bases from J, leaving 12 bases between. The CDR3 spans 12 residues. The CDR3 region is CASNPPGAEAFF. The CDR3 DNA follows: TGTGCCAGCAATCCCCCCGGGGCTGAAGCTTTCTTT.

The CDR3 DNA reads as TGTGCCAGCAGTAAGGACAGGGAAGTTGGTGAAGCTTTCTTT. Residues: CASSKDREVGEAFF. This sequence joins TRBV6-5 and TRBJ1-1, with 8 bases lining up with TRBD1. V shed 5 bases and J 7 bases; nucleotides not matched to a gene: 9. CDR3 length: 14 amino acids. Germline-derived CDR1 and CDR2 are MNHEY and SVGAGI.

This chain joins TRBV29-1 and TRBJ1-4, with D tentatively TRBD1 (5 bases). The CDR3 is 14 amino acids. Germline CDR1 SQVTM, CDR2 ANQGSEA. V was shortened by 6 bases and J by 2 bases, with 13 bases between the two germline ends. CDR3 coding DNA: TGCAGCGTGCTTACGGGGGTGACTAATGAAAAACTGTTTTTT. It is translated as CSVLTGVTNEKLFF.

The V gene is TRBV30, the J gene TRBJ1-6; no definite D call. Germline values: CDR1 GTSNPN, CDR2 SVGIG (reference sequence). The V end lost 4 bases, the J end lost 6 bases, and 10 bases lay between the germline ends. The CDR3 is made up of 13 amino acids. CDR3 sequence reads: CAWTRDFNSPLHF. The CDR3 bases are TGTGCCTGGACACGGGATTTTAATTCACCCCTCCACTTT.

The DNA for the CDR3 is TGTGCCAGCAGTCCCTACAGAGAAGCTTTCTTT. Protein product: CASSPYREAFF. The rearrangement uses TRBV28 and TRBJ1-1; the D is unclear. Germline assignment: CDR1 MDHEN and CDR2 SYDVKM. CDR3 length: 11 amino acids. V dropped 5 bases and J dropped 8 bases, with 9 bases sitting between them. The variable domain in full, completed from reference TRBV28 and TRBJ1-1, reads DVKVTQSSRYLVKRTGEKVFLECVQDMDHENMFWYRQDPGLGLRLIYFSYDVKMKEKGDIPEGYSVSREKKERFSLILESASTNQTSMYLCASSPYREAFFGQGTRLTVV.

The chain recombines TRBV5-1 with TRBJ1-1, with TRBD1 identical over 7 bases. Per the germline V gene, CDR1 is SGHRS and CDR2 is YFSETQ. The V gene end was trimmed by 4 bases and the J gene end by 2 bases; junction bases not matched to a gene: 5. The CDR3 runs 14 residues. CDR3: CASSLGGLNTEAFF. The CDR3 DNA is TGCGCCAGCAGCCTAGGGGGCTTAAACACTGAAGCTTTCTTT.

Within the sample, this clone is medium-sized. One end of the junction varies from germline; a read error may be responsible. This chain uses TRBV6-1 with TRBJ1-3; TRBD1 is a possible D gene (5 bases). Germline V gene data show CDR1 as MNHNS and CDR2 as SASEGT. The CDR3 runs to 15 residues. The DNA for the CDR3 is TGTGCCAGCAGTCAAGCCCAGGCAGAAGGGGACACCATATATTTT. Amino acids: CASSQAQAEGDTIYF.